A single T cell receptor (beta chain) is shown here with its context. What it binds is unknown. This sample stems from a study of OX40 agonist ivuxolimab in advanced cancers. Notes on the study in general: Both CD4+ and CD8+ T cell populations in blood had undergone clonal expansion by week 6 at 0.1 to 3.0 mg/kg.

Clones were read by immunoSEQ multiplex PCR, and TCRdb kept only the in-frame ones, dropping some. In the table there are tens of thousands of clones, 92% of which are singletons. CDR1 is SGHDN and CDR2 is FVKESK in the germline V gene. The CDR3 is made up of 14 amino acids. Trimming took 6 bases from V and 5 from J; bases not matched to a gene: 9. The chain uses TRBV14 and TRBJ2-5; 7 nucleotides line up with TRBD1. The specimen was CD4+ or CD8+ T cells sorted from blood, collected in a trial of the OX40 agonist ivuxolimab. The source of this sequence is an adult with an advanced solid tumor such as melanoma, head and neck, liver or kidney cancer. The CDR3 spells CASSPTGFGETQYF. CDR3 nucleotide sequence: TGTGCCAGCAGTCCGACAGGGTTCGGGGAGACCCAGTACTTC.